This T cell receptor beta chain comes out of a study of blood T cell repertoires in COVID-19. Across the study: Sites across the United States, Italy and Spain contributed samples from acute and convalescent COVID-19. From T cells, B-cell-depleted T cells, or PBMCs came the material, which was cDNA or gDNA.

J gave up 1 base and V 5 bases, and 5 bases lay outside the gene matches. The length of the CDR3 is 15 residues. The germline gives CDR1 SGHRS, CDR2 YFSETQ. The method was immunoSEQ multiplex PCR; TCRdb's version includes in-frame clones alone and lacks a portion of them. The table lists 200,000 or so clones, more than 65% of them singletons. The source of this sequence is a young woman who had recovered from COVID-19. V gene TRBV5-1 combines with J gene TRBJ2-7; 11 positions match TRBD2. The sample was peripheral blood. The CDR3 coding sequence is TGCGCCAGCAGGTTACTAGCGGGGGCATCCTACGAGCAGTACTTC. Protein product: CASRLLAGASYEQYF.